This entry lists 16 T cell receptor beta chains sequenced from one sample in a study of cytomegalovirus exposure and HLA in healthy donors (dated by TCRdb to about 2017). Libraries were made using the immunoSEQ multiplex PCR assay. The source is immuneACCESS, and TCRdb retained only in-frame sequences with V and J called. Part of the clones is not carried over; for the studies checked, unresolved V genes explain less than half of this, and the remainder is unexplained. This sample holds around 60,000 clones; about 90% were observed only once. The top ten clones comprise 1% to 1.5% of the sample. The material sequenced was PBMCs. Source of these receptors: a woman under 30 in good health and CMV-seronegative.

The chain carries TRBV11-2 and TRBJ2-1; D is possibly TRBD1 (6 bases). Germline V gene data show CDR1 as SGHAT and CDR2 as FQNNGV. Trimming pared 3 bases from V and 7 bases from J, leaving 13 bases between. The CDR3 spans 14 residues. CDR3 loop: CASSLRQGINEQFF. Here the CDR3 DNA reads TGTGCCAGCAGCTTGAGGCAGGGGATTAATGAGCAGTTCTTC.

The V and J genes are TRBV21-1 and TRBJ2-1; TRBD2 is the table's D call and was not checked against the DNA. TRBV21-1 corresponds to a pseudogene. The CDR3 totals 18 residues. As DNA, the CDR3 is TGTGCCAGCAGCAAAGCCCCCGGACTAGCGGGGGGAGTTAATGAGCAGTTCTTC. It is translated as CASSKAPGLAGGVNEQFF.

DNA of the CDR3: TGTGCCAGCAGTTATTCGGAGGAAAATTCACCCCTCCACTTT. Translation gives CASSYSEENSPLHF. The chain has TRBV6-5 and TRBJ1-6; D is unresolved. V was clipped by 3 bases and J by 7 bases, with 10 bases between them. Germline-derived CDR1 and CDR2 are MNHEY and SVGAGI. The CDR3 is made up of 14 amino acids.

The chain combines TRBV2 with TRBJ1-6, with 11 bases matching TRBD1. Germline CDR1 reads SNHLY; CDR2 reads FYNNEI. The trim removed 6 bases at V and 7 bases at J, leaving 17 bases unmatched. CDR3 length: 19 amino acids. CDR3 sequence reads: CASRRASGTGGAFNSPLHF. The CDR3 DNA reads TGTGCCAGCAGGAGAGCATCCGGGACAGGGGGGGCCTTCAATTCACCCCTCCACTTT.

J is TRBJ1-5 and V is TRBV6-5, with TRBD1 as a possible D gene (6 bases). The CDR3 length is 13 residues. Trimming took off 7 bases at V and 7 bases at J, with 14 bases between the two ends. Germline V gives CDR1 MNHEY, CDR2 SVGAGI. The CDR3 region is CASTTGFGQPQHF. In DNA form, the CDR3 reads TGTGCCAGCACTACAGGGTTCGGCCAGCCCCAGCATTTT.

The chain links TRBV4-2 to TRBJ1-1; a weak D match, TRBD1 (5 bases). Trimming took off 0 bases at V and 3 bases at J, with 14 bases between the two ends. The germline V gene has CDR1 LGHNA and CDR2 YNFKEQ. The CDR3 is 16 amino acids. CDR3 in DNA: TGTGCCAGCAGCCAAGAGGTGGGGGGAGGTTACACTGAAGCTTTCTTT. It yields the protein CASSQEVGGGYTEAFF.

The chain is built from TRBV12-5 and TRBJ2-3; D remains ambiguous. Germline V gene sequence: CDR1 LGHNT, CDR2 FRNRAP. This CDR3 region has 17 residues. The ends were cut back, 2 bases at V and 0 bases at J, with 15 bases in the middle. The CDR3 DNA reads TGTGCTAGTGGTTTGCCCTGCGGAACGTCTAGCACAGATACGCAGTATTTT. This sequence encodes CASGLPCGTSSTDTQYF.

The chain joins TRBV7-6 to TRBJ2-5, with 7 bases that match TRBD1. The germline CDR1 and CDR2 sequences are SGHVS and FNYEAQ. The CDR3 loop spans 15 amino acids. V trimming: 2 bases; J trimming: 5 bases; junction bases outside the gene matches: 8. The CDR3 nucleotides are TGTGCCAGCAGCTTACCATCGACAGGGCCGGAGACCCAGTACTTC. It encodes CASSLPSTGPETQYF.

The chain carries TRBV2 and TRBJ1-4; 10 bases are shared with TRBD1. The CDR3 is 17 amino acids. The germline CDR1 and CDR2 sequences are SNHLY and FYNNEI. Trimming removed 7 bases from V and 7 bases from J; junction bases left unmatched: 15. The CDR3 region has the DNA TGTGCCAGCACTGAGGGGGGGACAGGGGATTCGGCTGAAAAACTGTTTTTT. This codes for CASTEGGTGDSAEKLFF. The entire variable domain, with the rest obtained from reference TRBV2 and TRBJ1-4, is as follows: EPEVTQTPSHQVTQMGQEVILRCVPISNHLYFYWYRQILGQKVEFLVSFYNNEISEKSEIFDDQFSVERPDGSNFTLKIRSTKLEDSAMYFCASTEGGTGDSAEKLFFGSGTQLSVL.

The DNA for the CDR3 is TGTGCCAGCTCACCCCCTTATGAGGCAGGGGGCACAGATACGCAGTATTTT. Encoded protein: CASSPPYEAGGTDTQYF. V and J are TRBV18 and TRBJ2-3; a possible D gene is TRBD1 (6 bases). The CDR3 loop spans 17 amino acids. With 3 bases removed from V and 1 base from J, the gap between germline ends came to 17 bases. The germline CDR1 and CDR2 sequences are KGHSH and LQKENI.

The rearrangement joins TRBV27 to TRBJ1-1; TRBD1 might be the D (6 bases). Per the germline V gene, CDR1 is MNHEY and CDR2 is SMNVEV (reference sequence). V was cut by 8 bases and J by 3 bases, with 13 bases left in between. The CDR3 extends over 13 amino acids. DNA of the CDR3: TGTGCCAGCTGGTTTAACAGGGACACTGAAGCTTTCTTT. Protein product: CASWFNRDTEAFF.

The rearrangement links TRBV2 to TRBJ1-4; perhaps TRBD1 as D (6 bases). Germline CDR1 is SNHLY and CDR2 is FYNNEI. Trimming pared 5 bases from V and 0 bases from J, leaving 13 bases between. The CDR3 spans 16 residues. CDR3 residues: CASSRQDVATNEKLFF. The CDR3 DNA follows: TGTGCCAGCAGTAGACAGGATGTTGCAACTAATGAAAAACTGTTTTTT.

J is TRBJ1-4 and V is TRBV5-5; no clear D gene. This CDR3 has 14 residues. CDR1 is SGHKS, CDR2 YYEKEE, per germline (reference sequence). Trimming cost V 4 bases and J 5 bases, with 12 bases left between them. For the CDR3, the DNA is TGTGCCAGCAGCGAACGCGGGCCAAATGAAAAACTGTTTTTT. Translation gives CASSERGPNEKLFF. Full variable domain (rest looked up from reference TRBV5-5 and TRBJ1-4): DAGVTQSPTHLIKTRGQQVTLRCSPISGHKSVSWYQQVLGQGPQFIFQYYEKEERGRGNFPDRFSARQFPNYSSELNVNALLLGDSALYLCASSERGPNEKLFFGSGTQLSVL.

The chain joins TRBV28 to TRBJ2-7, with D tentatively TRBD1 (6 bases). V lost 6 bases and J lost 4, with 16 bases in between. This CDR3 has 14 residues. Germline CDR1 MDHEN, CDR2 SYDVKM. CDR3 nucleotides: TGTGCCAGCAGGCCCGGGACACAACGATACGAGCAGTACTTC. Translation: CASRPGTQRYEQYF.

The chain links TRBV6-1 to TRBJ2-5; 12 bases line up with TRBD2. With 6 bases clipped from V and 2 bases from J, the junction kept 4 bases outside the gene matches. Germline V gene lookup returns CDR1 MNHNS and CDR2 SASEGT. This CDR3 has 15 residues. Here the CDR3 DNA reads TGTGCCAGCAGCCCACTAGCGGGGGGTCAAGAGACCCAGTACTTC. Residues: CASSPLAGGQETQYF.

This chain uses TRBV28 with TRBJ1-5; D gene ambiguous. The CDR3 length is 11 residues. V shed 6 bases and J shed 9 bases, with 9 bases lying between them. Looked up from germline, CDR1 is MDHEN and CDR2 is SYDVKM. The CDR3 sequence: CASSIGGPQHF. In DNA form, the CDR3 reads TGTGCCAGCAGCATCGGAGGGCCCCAGCATTTT.